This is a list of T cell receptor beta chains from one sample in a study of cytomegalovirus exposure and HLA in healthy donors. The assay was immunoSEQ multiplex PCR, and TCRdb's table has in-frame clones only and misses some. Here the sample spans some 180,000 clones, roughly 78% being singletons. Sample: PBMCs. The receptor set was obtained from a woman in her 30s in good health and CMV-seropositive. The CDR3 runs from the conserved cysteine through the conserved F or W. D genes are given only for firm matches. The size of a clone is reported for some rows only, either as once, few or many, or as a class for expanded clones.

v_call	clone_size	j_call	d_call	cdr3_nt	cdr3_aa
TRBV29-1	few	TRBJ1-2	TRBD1	TGCAGCGTTCTTGGGACAGTAGGCTACACCTTC	CSVLGTVGYTF
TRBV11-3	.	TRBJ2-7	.	TGTGCCAGCAGCTTAGTTGTCGAGGAGCAGTACTTC	CASSLVVEEQYF
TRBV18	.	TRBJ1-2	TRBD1	TGTGCCAGCTCACCGATAATCAGGGGGGAAGGCTACACCTTC	CASSPIIRGEGYTF
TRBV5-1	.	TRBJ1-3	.	TGCGCCAGCAGCTTCGGGCCACAGGGTTACTCCTCTGGAAACACCATATATTTT	CASSFGPQGYSSGNTIYF
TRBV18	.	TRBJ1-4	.	TGTGCCAGCTCACCTGAATGGCAGTTTGGTGAAAAACTGTTTTTT	CASSPEWQFGEKLFF
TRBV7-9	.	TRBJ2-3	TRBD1	TGTGCCAGCAGCCCTGACAGGGAAACCACAGATACGCAGTATTTT	CASSPDRETTDTQYF
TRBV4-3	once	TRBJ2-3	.	TGCGCCAGCAGCCGAGCGACTGACGATACGCAGTATTTT	CASSRATDDTQYF
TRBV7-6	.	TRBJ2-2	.	TGTGCCAGCAGCACTCACAACACCGGGGAGCTGTTTTTT	CASSTHNTGELFF
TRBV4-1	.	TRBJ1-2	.	TGCGCCAGCAGCCAAGAGGGCCGGAACTATGGCTACACCTTC	CASSQEGRNYGYTF
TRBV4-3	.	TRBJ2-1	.	TGCGCCAGCAGCCCGACACCGGTTGCCTACAATGAGCAGTTCTTC	CASSPTPVAYNEQFF
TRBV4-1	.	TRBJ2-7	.	TGCGCCAGCAGCCAAGAACCCGGGGGTGGGTACGAGCAGTACTTC	CASSQEPGGGYEQYF
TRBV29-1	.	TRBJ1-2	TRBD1	TGCAGCGTTGAAGACTTGTCAGGGGGCCGACGGTATGGCTACACCTTC	CSVEDLSGGRRYGYTF
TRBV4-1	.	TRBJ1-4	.	TGCGCCAGCAGCCAAGCCCCCGGGGAAAAACTGTTTTTT	CASSQAPGEKLFF
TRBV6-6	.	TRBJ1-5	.	TGTGCCAGCACTCTACAGGGAGATCAGCCCCAGCATTTT	CASTLQGDQPQHF
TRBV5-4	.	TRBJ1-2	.	TGTGCCAGCAGCGAAGGGACTCCGGCCGACGGCTACACCTTC	CASSEGTPADGYTF
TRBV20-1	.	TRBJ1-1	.	TGCGGGCTACTGAACACTGAAGCTTTCTTT	CGLLNTEAFF
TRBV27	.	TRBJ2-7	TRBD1	TGTGCCAGCAGTTCAGAACGGACAGGGGTTGGCGAGCAGTACTTC	CASSSERTGVGEQYF
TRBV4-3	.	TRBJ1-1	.	TGCGCCAGCAGCCAAGATATGCGGAAAGAAGCTTTCTTT	CASSQDMRKEAFF
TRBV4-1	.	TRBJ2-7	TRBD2	TGCGCCAGCAGCCAAGGACTAGCGGGAGCAGGCGAGCAGTACTTC	CASSQGLAGAGEQYF
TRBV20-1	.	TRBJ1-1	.	TGCAGTGCTTGCGTGAACACTGAAGCTTTCTTT	CSACVNTEAFF
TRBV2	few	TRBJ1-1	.	TGTGCCAGCAGTTCTACAGGGAGGAACACTGAAGCTTTCTTT	CASSSTGRNTEAFF
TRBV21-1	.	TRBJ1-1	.	TGTGCCAGCGGCAGGGGGAGGACTGAAGCTTTCTTT	CASGRGRTEAFF
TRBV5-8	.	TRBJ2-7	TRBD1	TGTGCCAGCAGCTTGCAGGGGGCTCCATCCGAGCAGTACTTC	CASSLQGAPSEQYF
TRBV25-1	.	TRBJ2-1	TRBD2	TGTGCCAGCAGTTCCCGACTAGCGAACTACAATGAGCAGTTCTTC	CASSSRLANYNEQFF
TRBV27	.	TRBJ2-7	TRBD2	TGTGCCAGCTCTGTCCGGGGGGCCTACGAGCAGTACTTC	CASSVRGAYEQYF
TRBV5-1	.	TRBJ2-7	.	TGCGCCAGCAGCTTGGAGGGGCTACCAACCTACGAGCAGTACTTC	CASSLEGLPTYEQYF
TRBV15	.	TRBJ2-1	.	TGTGCCACCAGCAGAGATTTACGAGAGGATGAGCAGTTCTTC	CATSRDLREDEQFF
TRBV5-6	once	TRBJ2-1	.	TGTGCCAGCAGCTTGAATCACAGGGTAGGACACTACAGTGAGCAGTTCTTC	CASSLNHRVGHYSEQFF
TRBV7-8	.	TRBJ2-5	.	TGTGCCAGCAGCTTAGCGGGGCCTAGCCAAGAGACCCAGTACTTC	CASSLAGPSQETQYF
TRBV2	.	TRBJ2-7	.	TGTGCCAGCACGGGCCAGCCTCGGGGGCAGTACTTC	CASTGQPRGQYF
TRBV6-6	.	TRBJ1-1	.	TGTGCCAGCAGTCCCGGAGGGAACACTGAAGCTTTCTTT	CASSPGGNTEAFF
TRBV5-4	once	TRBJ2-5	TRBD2	TGTGCCAGCAGCTTGGGAGTGGCGGGGGGGCACGAGACCCAGTACTTC	CASSLGVAGGHETQYF
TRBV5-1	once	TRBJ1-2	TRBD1	TGCGCCAGCAGCTTGGGGACAGGGGACTATGGCTACACCTTC	CASSLGTGDYGYTF
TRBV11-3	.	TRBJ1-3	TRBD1	TGTGCCAGCAGCTCCTTCCACCAATCGACAGGGTACCTCTCTGGAAACACCATATATTTT	CASSSFHQSTGYLSGNTIYF
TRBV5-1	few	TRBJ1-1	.	TGCGCCAGCAGCTTTTCTGCGGGTAGGGCCTTGTCCCCTGAAGCTTTCTTT	CASSFSAGRALSPEAFF
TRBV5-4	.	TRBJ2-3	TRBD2	TGTGCCAGCAGGGGGGGGGACTCCTACACAGATACGCAGTATTTT	CASRGGDSYTDTQYF
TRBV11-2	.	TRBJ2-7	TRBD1	TGTGCCAGCACCCAAATGAGGACAGGGGACGAGCAGTACTTC	CASTQMRTGDEQYF
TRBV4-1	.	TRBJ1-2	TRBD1	TGCGCCAGCAGCCAAGGCGAGGACAGGGTGGGGGGCTACACCTTC	CASSQGEDRVGGYTF
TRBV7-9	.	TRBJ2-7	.	TGTGCCAGCAGCCACCAGCAGGGGGAGCAGTACTTC	CASSHQQGEQYF
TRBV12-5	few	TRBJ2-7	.	TGTGCTAGTGGTTTGCCGGGATCTGTCCACGAGCAGTACTTC	CASGLPGSVHEQYF
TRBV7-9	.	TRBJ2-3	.	TGTGCCAGCAGCAACCGGGGGGCAGGGACAGATACGCAGTATTTT	CASSNRGAGTDTQYF
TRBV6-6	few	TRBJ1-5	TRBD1	TGTGCCAGCAGTTACGGACAGGAAAACCATCAGCCCCAGCATTTT	CASSYGQENHQPQHF
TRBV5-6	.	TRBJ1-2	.	TGTGCCAGCAGCGCGGGGACCGGCGACACCTTC	CASSAGTGDTF
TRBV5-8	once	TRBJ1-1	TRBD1	TGTGCCAGCAGCTTGGCCGGGACAGGGCCGGCTGAAGCTTTCTTT	CASSLAGTGPAEAFF
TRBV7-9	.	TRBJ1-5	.	TGTGCCAGCAGTATATCCAATCAGCCCCAGCATTTT	CASSISNQPQHF
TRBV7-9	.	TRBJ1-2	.	TGTGCCAGCAGCCGCGATGGGGCAGGATTTAACTATGGCTACACCTTC	CASSRDGAGFNYGYTF
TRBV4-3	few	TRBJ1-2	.	TGCGCCAGCAGCCTGATTTACAGGGCAGAGAACTACACCTTC	CASSLIYRAENYTF
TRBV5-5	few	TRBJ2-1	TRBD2	TGTGCCAGCAGGATGTCGCTAGCGGGAGCGGGGGAGCAGTTCTTC	CASRMSLAGAGEQFF
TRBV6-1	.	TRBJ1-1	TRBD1	TGTGCCAGCAGTGACCACCGGACAGGGTGGGCTTTCTTT	CASSDHRTGWAFF
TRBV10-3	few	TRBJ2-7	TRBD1	TGTGCCAGCACCGACAGGGATTACTACGAGCAGTACTTC	CASTDRDYYEQYF
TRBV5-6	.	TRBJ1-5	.	TGTGCCAGCAGCTTGTTAGGGGGCAATCAGCCCCAGCATTTT	CASSLLGGNQPQHF
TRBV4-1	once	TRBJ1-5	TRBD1	TGCGCCAGCAGCCAAACATCTCGGGGACAGGGCCATGCAGGCCAGCCCCAGCATTTT	CASSQTSRGQGHAGQPQHF
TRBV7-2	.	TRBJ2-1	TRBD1	TGTGCCAGCAGCGGGGGACAGCTCCTGTTAGGGAATGAGCAGTTCTTC	CASSGGQLLLGNEQFF
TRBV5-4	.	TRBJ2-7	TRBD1	TGTGCCAGCAGCTTGGGGGTTTGGGCCAGGACAGGGGAAGAGCAGTACTTC	CASSLGVWARTGEEQYF
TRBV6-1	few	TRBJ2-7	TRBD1	TGTGCCAGCAGTGATGTACAGGGGCCGATGGGAGAGCAGTACTTC	CASSDVQGPMGEQYF